The 19 T cell receptor beta chains below were found in one sample sequenced in a study of CD8 T cells in Susac syndrome. With random hexamers, reverse transcription was performed on roughly 0.5 to 1 ug of RNA. TCRdb redid the calling of the immunoSEQ multiplex PCR reads with MiXCR, one entry per CDR3 protein. This table holds some 180,000 distinct CDR3 sequences, 80% to 95% found once. The specimen sequenced was CD4+ T cells from PBMCs. The receptors here all came from a human donor in good health.

CDR3: CASSTTAGGQPQHF. The CDR3 nucleotides are TGCGCCAGCAGCACGACTGCGGGGGGTCAGCCCCAGCATTTT. The V and J genes are TRBV5-1 and TRBJ1-5; tentative D call: TRBD1 (5 bases). Looked up from germline, CDR1 is SGHRS and CDR2 is YFSETQ. Deletions cut 4 bases from V and 6 bases from J, with 14 bases between. This CDR3 spans 14 amino acids.

The chain recombines TRBV5-1 with TRBJ1-2; D perhaps matches TRBD1 (6 bases). This CDR3 is built from 13 residues. Germline V gene data show CDR1 as SGHRS and CDR2 as YFSETQ. V lost 0 bases and J 7 bases, leaving 10 bases between the germline ends. CDR3 sequence reads: CASSLAGASGYTF. The DNA for the CDR3 is TGCGCCAGCAGCTTGGCGGGGGCGAGTGGCTACACCTTC.

The genes are TRBV20-1 and TRBJ1-1, with D tentatively TRBD1 (5 bases). This CDR3 comprises 13 residues. Germline assignment: CDR1 DFQATT and CDR2 SNEGSKA (reference sequence). V was cut by 6 bases and J by 4 bases, with 15 bases left in between. CDR3 sequence: CSAGGVGFTEAFF. CDR3 DNA: TGCAGTGCGGGGGGGGTAGGGTTCACTGAAGCTTTCTTT.

This clonotype turned up a few times. The chain links TRBV19 to TRBJ1-2, with a weak D call TRBD1 (5 bases). Germline CDR1 LNHDA, CDR2 SQIVND (reference sequence). This CDR3 region has 12 residues. Trimming removed 8 bases from V and 3 bases from J, with 10 bases in between. CDR3 sequence: CASSQVYYGYTF. The CDR3 bases are TGTGCCAGTTCACAGGTGTACTATGGCTACACCTTC.

The chain uses TRBV5-1 and TRBJ2-4; D may be TRBD1 (6 bases). Germline lookup yields CDR1 SGHRS and CDR2 YFSETQ. Trimming took off 0 bases at V and 2 bases at J, with 15 bases between the two ends. This CDR3 spans 17 amino acids. The DNA of the CDR3 is TGCGCCAGCAGCTTGGGGACCAGGGGTCTGTCCAAAAACATTCAGTACTTC. Residues: CASSLGTRGLSKNIQYF.

The gene calls are TRBV25-1 and TRBJ1-1; no clear D. Germline V gives CDR1 MGHDK, CDR2 SYGVNS. V was clipped by 11 bases and J by 1 base, with 14 bases between them. The CDR3 runs to 13 residues. CDR3 nucleotide sequence: TGTGCCTCCGCCAAAGCCTCGAACACTGAAGCTTTCTTT. Protein product: CASAKASNTEAFF.

V usage is TRBV11-2 and J usage is TRBJ1-6; weak D call: TRBD1 (6 bases). The CDR3 has 13 amino acids. The ends were cut back, 3 bases at V and 7 bases at J, with 7 bases in the middle. The V gene's germline CDR1 is SGHAT and CDR2 FQNNGV. The CDR3 nucleotides read TGTGCCAGCAGCTTCCAGGGGAATTCACCCCTCCACTTT. It encodes CASSFQGNSPLHF.

This chain links TRBV6-1 with TRBJ1-6; D is ambiguous. The CDR3 contains 14 residues. CDR1 MNHNS and CDR2 SASEGT come from the germline V gene. The V gene lost 7 bases and the J gene lost 9 bases, with 16 bases spanning the gap. As DNA, the CDR3 is TGTGCCAGCATCAAGGAGGGAGGAGGTTCACCCCTCCACTTT. This codes for CASIKEGGGSPLHF.

The rearrangement uses TRBV5-4 and TRBJ1-1; D is undetermined. CDR1 and CDR2 (germline): SGHNT, YYREEE (reference sequence). This CDR3 spans 14 amino acids. V gave up 3 bases and J gave up 2 bases, with 11 bases separating them. Written as DNA, the CDR3 is TGTGCCAGCAGCTCCCCGGGAACTAACACTGAAGCTTTCTTT. It encodes CASSSPGTNTEAFF.

The chain uses TRBV5-1 and TRBJ2-7; TRBD1 might be the D (6 bases). There are 15 residues in the CDR3. Per germline, CDR1 SGHRS and CDR2 YFSETQ. Trimming pared 3 bases from V and 2 bases from J, leaving 15 bases between. The CDR3 bases are TGCGCCAGCAGCTCCATGGGACAAAGTACCTACGAGCAGTACTTC. It yields the protein CASSSMGQSTYEQYF.

The genes are TRBV6-2 or TRBV6-3 and TRBJ2-1, with 9 positions matching TRBD1. Germline V gives CDR1 MNHEY, CDR2 SVGEGT. The CDR3 consists of 17 residues. J lost 6 bases, V lost 7 bases, and 16 bases had no gene match. DNA of the CDR3: TGTGCCAGCACGATATCGAGGGGGACAGGGATCACCAATGAGCAGTTCTTC. Translating gives CASTISRGTGITNEQFF.

The CDR3 sequence is CASSPFASGETQYF. The CDR3 DNA reads TGTGCCAGCAGCCCCTTTGCTAGCGGCGAGACCCAGTACTTC. The chain carries TRBV5-4 and TRBJ2-5; 7 bases fit TRBD2. This CDR3 region has 14 residues. V lost 4 bases to trimming and J lost 5 bases; unmatched junction nucleotides: 8. Germline loops: CDR1 SGHNT, CDR2 YYREEE (reference sequence).

In this sample, this clonotype turned up once. The chain couples TRBV30 to TRBJ1-1; no reliable D call. V dropped 2 bases and J dropped 1 base, with 5 bases sitting between them. This CDR3 comprises 12 residues. Germline-derived CDR1 and CDR2 are GTSNPN and SVGIG (reference sequence). The CDR3 nucleotides read TGTGCCTGGAGTAGGGCGAACACTGAAGCTTTCTTT. This translates into CAWSRANTEAFF.

V gene TRBV6-5 combines with J gene TRBJ2-7, with D perhaps given as TRBD1 or TRBD2 (5 bases each). CDR3 size: 14 residues. V lost 5 bases to trimming and J lost 6 bases, with 17 bases between them. Germline CDR1 reads MNHEY; CDR2 reads SVGAGI. The DNA of the CDR3 is TGTGCCAGCAGTGGGACGGTCCCGGGCTCCGAGCAGTACTTC. Translated: CASSGTVPGSEQYF.

The chain recombines TRBV14 with TRBJ2-3, with D possibly being TRBD2 (7 bases). V dropped 4 bases and J dropped 3 bases, with 20 bases sitting between them. This CDR3 comprises 17 residues. Germline assignment: CDR1 SGHDN and CDR2 FVKESK. CDR3 DNA sequence: TGTGCCAGCAGCCCGCCCGGTCGGGGGGCCGGGACAGATACGCAGTATTTT. Translated: CASSPPGRGAGTDTQYF.

This clonotype was seen only once. The chain employs TRBV12-3 or TRBV12-4 and TRBJ2-1; a possible D gene is TRBD2 (7 bases). Trimming left V 5 bases short and J 2 bases short, with 22 bases between. CDR3 size: 18 residues. The CDR3 loop reads CASSPLGGRGTAYNEQFF. The CDR3 DNA follows: TGTGCCAGCAGTCCTTTGGGGGGGCGCGGGACCGCCTACAATGAGCAGTTCTTC.

V usage is TRBV3-1 and J usage is TRBJ2-3; tentative D call: TRBD2 (5 bases). Trimming removed 5 bases from V and 6 bases from J, with 18 bases in between. CDR1 LGHDT and CDR2 YNNKEL come from the germline V gene (reference sequence). The CDR3 is 15 residues long. CDR3 bases: TGTGCCAGCAGCTTTGGGTCTAGCTCTCGGGATACGCAGTATTTT. It specifies CASSFGSSSRDTQYF.

This chain links TRBV20-1 with TRBJ2-5, with D hard to call. Looked up from germline, CDR1 is DFQATT and CDR2 is SNEGSKA (reference sequence). This CDR3 has 8 amino acids. CDR3 sequence: CSLETQYF. The DNA of the CDR3 is TGCAGCCTTGAGACCCAGTACTTC.

The chain combines TRBV30 with TRBJ2-7; 7 bases line up with TRBD2. V shed 2 bases, J shed 5 bases, and the junction held 12 bases outside the gene matches. Germline V gives CDR1 GTSNPN, CDR2 SVGIG (reference sequence). This CDR3 has 15 amino acids. Written as DNA, the CDR3 is TGTGCCTGGAGTCCCACCGGGACTAAAATCAACGAGCAGTACTTC. This sequence encodes CAWSPTGTKINEQYF.